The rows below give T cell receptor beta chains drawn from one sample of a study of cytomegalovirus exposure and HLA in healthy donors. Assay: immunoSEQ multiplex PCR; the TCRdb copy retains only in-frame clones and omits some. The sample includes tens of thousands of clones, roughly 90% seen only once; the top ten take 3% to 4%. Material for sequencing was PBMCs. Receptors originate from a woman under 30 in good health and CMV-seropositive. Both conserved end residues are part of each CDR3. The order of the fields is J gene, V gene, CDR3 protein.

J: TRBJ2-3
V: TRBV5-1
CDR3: CASRTLAGGLNTDTQYF

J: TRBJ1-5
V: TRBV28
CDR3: CASSQGFKPQHF

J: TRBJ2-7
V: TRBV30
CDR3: CAWRGGRGYEQYF

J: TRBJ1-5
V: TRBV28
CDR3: CASRPTGEFNSNQPQHF

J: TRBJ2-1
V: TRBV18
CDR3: CASSRTGDYNEQFF

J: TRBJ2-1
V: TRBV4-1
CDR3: CASSQVLSGGLMNNEQFF

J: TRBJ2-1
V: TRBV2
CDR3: CASSYRDRAYNEQFF

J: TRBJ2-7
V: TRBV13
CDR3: CASSLGFSGGYEQYF

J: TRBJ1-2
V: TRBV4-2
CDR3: CASSQEGGAVRGYTF

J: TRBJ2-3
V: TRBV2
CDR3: CATRLREGTDTQYF